A selection of T cell receptor beta chains follows, all from one sample in a study of T cell repertoires in cytomegalovirus infection. TCRdb re-called the reads through MiXCR, storing one row per CDR3 protein. This sample has more than 200,000 distinct CDR3 sequences, with approximately 9% found just once. The sample comprised PBMCs. The source is a human donor in good health (CMV status not recorded). Some clones in this sample may be carry-over from other donors' samples. CDR3s include the opening cysteine and the closing phenylalanine or tryptophan. The D gene is left open where the match is weak. Only some rows state a clone size, as once, few, many or a class for expanded clones.

TRBJ1-1,.,15,.,TRBV20-1,CSARVLAGEDTEAFF,TGCAGTGCTAGAGTTTTGGCAGGGGAGGACACTGAAGCTTTCTTT
TRBJ1-5,many,13,.,TRBV19,CASSRDSTQPQHF,TGTGCCAGCAGCCGGGACTCTACTCAGCCCCAGCATTTT
TRBJ2-1,many,17,.,TRBV7-2,CASSLVKGGRAPNEQFF,TGTGCCAGCAGCTTAGTTAAGGGTGGCAGGGCCCCCAATGAGCAGTTCTTC
TRBJ2-7,many,18,.,TRBV7-8,CASSQLPLRGEILYEQYF,TGTGCCAGCAGCCAATTACCCCTCAGGGGCGAGATTCTTTACGAGCAGTACTTC
TRBJ1-2,few,15,TRBD1,TRBV7-2,CASSAQLGQTYGYTF,TGTGCCAGCAGCGCTCAGCTGGGACAGACCTATGGCTACACCTTC
TRBJ1-6,many,16,.,TRBV7-2,CASSLRSGPRLGALHF,TGTGCCAGCAGCCTACGGTCGGGACCGCGGCTTGGGGCCCTCCACTTT
TRBJ2-7,many,16,TRBD2,TRBV7-9,CASSLFLGGGTYEQYF,TGTGCCAGCAGTTTATTCTTGGGGGGAGGGACCTACGAGCAGTACTTC
TRBJ2-3,few,16,.,TRBV5-5,CASSRLSQRSTDTQYF,TGTGCCAGCAGTCGACTGAGTCAGCGGAGCACAGATACGCAGTATTTT
TRBJ1-2,.,15,TRBD1,TRBV20-1,CSAREPRTGFHGYTF,TGCAGTGCCCGCGAGCCCAGGACAGGGTTCCATGGCTACACCTTC
TRBJ2-5,few,16,TRBD1,TRBV7-2,CASSSGQAVGQETQYF,TGTGCCAGCAGCTCAGGACAGGCGGTAGGGCAAGAGACCCAGTACTTC
TRBJ2-3,many,19,TRBD2,TRBV20-1,CSARKGTSGRASGTDTQYF,TGCAGTGCTAGGAAGGGGACTAGCGGGAGGGCTTCGGGCACAGATACGCAGTATTTT
TRBJ2-3,.,14,.,TRBV6-2/TRBV6-3,CASSYSLRRDTQYF,TGTGCCAGCAGTTACTCCTTACGGAGGGATACGCAGTATTTT
TRBJ2-2,.,16,.,TRBV7-3,CASSPNSGTPSGELFF,TGTGCCAGCAGCCCCAACTCCGGGACACCAAGCGGGGAGCTGTTTTTT
TRBJ2-1,many,14,.,TRBV7-2,CASSLADRSDEQFF,TGTGCCAGCAGCTTGGCGGACCGGAGCGATGAGCAGTTCTTC
TRBJ2-1,many,15,TRBD2,TRBV5-4,CASSYEAGGRDEQFF,TGTGCCAGCAGCTATGAAGCGGGAGGGCGGGATGAGCAGTTCTTC
TRBJ2-1,many,15,TRBD1,TRBV7-2,CASSLVGDREYEQFF,TGTGCCAGCAGCTTAGTGGGAGACAGGGAGTATGAGCAGTTCTTC
TRBJ1-6,many,16,TRBD1,TRBV12-3/TRBV12-4,CASISQGVPYNSPLHF,TGTGCCAGCATTTCACAGGGGGTACCCTATAATTCACCCCTCCACTTT
TRBJ2-1,many,16,.,TRBV7-2,CASSLETGGAYNEQFF,TGTGCCAGCAGCTTAGAAACAGGGGGGGCCTACAATGAGCAGTTCTTC
TRBJ1-1,many,13,.,TRBV7-2,CASSHPGNTEAFF,TGTGCCAGCAGCCACCCGGGGAACACTGAAGCTTTCTTT
TRBJ2-7,many,16,TRBD2,TRBV19,CASSIEASGSAYEQYF,TGTGCCAGTAGTATTGAGGCTAGCGGATCCGCCTACGAGCAGTACTTC
TRBJ1-2,many,15,TRBD1,TRBV10-3,CAISEWESTGDGYTF,TGTGCCATCAGTGAGTGGGAATCGACAGGGGATGGCTACACCTTC
TRBJ2-2,many,14,.,TRBV7-2,CASSLAVNTGELFF,TGTGCCAGCAGCTTAGCGGTGAACACCGGGGAGCTGTTTTTT
TRBJ2-7,many,14,.,TRBV11-2,CASSLDTVIYEQYF,TGTGCCAGCAGCTTAGATACAGTTATCTACGAGCAGTACTTC
TRBJ1-5,many,17,TRBD1,TRBV20-1,CSARESIPGQRNQPQHF,TGCAGTGCTAGAGAATCTATTCCGGGACAGCGCAATCAGCCCCAGCATTTT
TRBJ2-7,.,15,TRBD1,TRBV20-1,CSASGASTGQHEQYF,TGCAGTGCTAGCGGAGCCTCGACAGGGCAGCACGAGCAGTACTTC
TRBJ2-3,few,15,.,TRBV20-1,CSARAQEGRTDTQYF,TGCAGTGCTAGGGCCCAAGAAGGGCGGACAGATACGCAGTATTTT
TRBJ1-2,.,13,.,TRBV7-9,CASSFDTSGGYTF,TGTGCCAGCAGCTTTGACACTTCGGGTGGCTACACCTTC
TRBJ2-7,many,14,.,TRBV28,CASSLGGPPYEQYF,TGTGCCAGCAGTTTAGGGGGGCCGCCCTACGAGCAGTACTTC
TRBJ1-2,few,13,TRBD1,TRBV12-3/TRBV12-4,CASSATGAYGYTF,TGTGCCAGCAGTGCGACAGGGGCCTATGGCTACACCTTC
TRBJ2-3,many,14,.,TRBV12-3/TRBV12-4,CASSFNGKSDTQYF,TGTGCCAGCAGTTTCAACGGGAAGTCAGATACGCAGTATTTT
TRBJ2-3,many,17,TRBD2,TRBV7-2,CASRLGSGGYTGDTQYF,TGTGCCAGCAGACTAGGTAGCGGGGGGTACACAGGAGATACGCAGTATTTT
TRBJ1-3,many,15,.,TRBV12-3/TRBV12-4,CASTPDGISGNTIYF,TGTGCCAGCACCCCGGACGGTATCTCTGGAAACACCATATATTTT
TRBJ2-1,.,17,TRBD2,TRBV4-3,CASSRGTSGSSYNEQFF,TGCGCCAGCAGCCGCGGGACTAGCGGGAGCTCCTACAATGAGCAGTTCTTC
TRBJ2-7,many,13,.,TRBV7-2,CASSRGLNYEQYF,TGTGCCAGCAGTAGAGGACTGAACTACGAGCAGTACTTC
TRBJ1-6,many,13,.,TRBV12-3/TRBV12-4,CASSSPGDFTLHF,TGTGCCAGCAGCAGCCCAGGGGATTTCACCCTCCACTTT
TRBJ2-7,many,15,TRBD2,TRBV7-6,CASSLGTSGGVEQYF,TGTGCCAGCAGCTTGGGGACTAGCGGGGGCGTCGAGCAGTACTTC
TRBJ1-4,many,16,TRBD1,TRBV6-2/TRBV6-3,CASSSPGQGLTEKLFF,TGTGCCAGCAGTTCTCCGGGACAGGGATTGACTGAAAAACTGTTTTTT
TRBJ2-5,few,13,.,TRBV7-2,CASSLATGETQYF,TGTGCCAGCAGCTTGGCGACGGGGGAGACCCAGTACTTC
TRBJ2-4,.,22,TRBD2,TRBV6-2/TRBV6-3,CASSLPLRTSGGGIFAKNIQYF,TGTGCCAGCAGTTTGCCCCTGAGGACTAGCGGGGGGGGCATATTTGCCAAAAACATTCAGTACTTC
TRBJ2-7,.,14,.,TRBV12-3/TRBV12-4,CASSFNLNSYEQYF,TGTGCCAGCAGTTTTAACTTAAACTCCTACGAGCAGTACTTC
TRBJ1-1,many,14,.,TRBV7-8,CASSFRVWDTEAFF,TGTGCCAGCAGCTTCAGGGTCTGGGACACTGAAGCTTTCTTT
TRBJ2-5,many,11,.,TRBV28,CASSMQETQYF,TGTGCCAGCAGTATGCAAGAGACCCAGTACTTC
TRBJ1-2,.,12,.,TRBV28,CASRVLTGGYTF,TGTGCCAGCCGCGTACTAACAGGAGGCTACACCTTC
TRBJ2-3,.,15,TRBD1,TRBV12-3/TRBV12-4,CASGTGTGITDTQYF,TGTGCCAGCGGAACCGGGACAGGGATAACAGATACGCAGTATTTT
TRBJ1-1,many,15,.,TRBV7-9,CASSLDSRVLGEAFF,TGTGCCAGCAGCTTAGATTCCAGGGTTTTGGGTGAAGCTTTCTTT
TRBJ2-1,many,10,.,TRBV5-4,CASSLDEQFF,TGTGCCAGCAGCTTGGATGAGCAGTTCTTC
TRBJ2-7,many,15,.,TRBV28,CASTTRGGGTYEQYF,TGTGCCAGCACCACCCGGGGTGGGGGAACCTACGAGCAGTACTTC
TRBJ2-5,many,16,TRBD2,TRBV7-9,CASSFGLAGTQETQYF,TGTGCCAGCAGCTTCGGACTAGCGGGGACCCAAGAGACCCAGTACTTC
TRBJ2-7,many,13,.,TRBV7-2,CASSLEVGYEQYF,TGTGCCAGCAGCTTAGAGGTTGGCTACGAGCAGTACTTC
TRBJ2-6,many,18,TRBD1,TRBV7-2,CASSSRTGAHSGANVLTF,TGTGCCAGCAGCTCCAGGACAGGGGCTCACTCTGGGGCCAACGTCCTGACTTTC
TRBJ2-7,many,15,.,TRBV7-2,CASSLNQDRPYEQYF,TGTGCCAGCAGCTTAAATCAAGACAGGCCCTACGAGCAGTACTTC
TRBJ2-5,.,13,.,TRBV5-1,CASSATTQETQYF,TGCGCCAGCTCCGCTACGACCCAAGAGACCCAGTACTTC
TRBJ1-1,few,15,.,TRBV7-9,CASSHSGGINTEAFF,TGTGCCAGCAGTCATAGCGGAGGGATCAACACTGAAGCTTTCTTT
TRBJ2-7,.,13,.,TRBV5-1,CASSLDQRGEQYF,TGCGCCAGCAGCTTGGATCAAAGAGGCGAGCAGTACTTC
TRBJ2-7,many,15,.,TRBV7-2,CASSLSLGLTYEQYF,TGTGCCAGCAGCTTAAGTCTGGGCCTAACCTACGAGCAGTACTTC